The 8 T cell receptor beta chains below come from one sample, sequenced in a study of preoperative IRX-2 immunotherapy in early breast cancer (dated 2019 in TCRdb). The treatment or condition label on this specimen signifies: preoperative locoregional IRX-2 cytokine immunotherapy. The receptor library was made with the immunoSEQ multiplex PCR assay. What TCRdb holds here is the immuneACCESS table cut down to in-frame rearrangements. Part of the clones is not present; checked against another copy, under half of the missing clones reflect an unresolved V gene, and the others are unexplained. The table for this sample lists approximately 96,000 clones; 70% to 90% of them were counted only once. Of the sample, about 2% is held by the ten largest clones. The input for sequencing was tumor tissue, taken after IRX-2 immunotherapy. Receptors were obtained from a human donor with breast cancer.

This chain uses TRBV1 with TRBJ1-1; whether TRBD1, the table's D call, matches the DNA was not checked. TRBV1 corresponds to a pseudogene. The CDR3 has 14 amino acids. In DNA, the CDR3 is TGCGCCAGCAGCCAACCCGGGACAGGGCATGAAGCTTTCTTT. Its protein product is CASSQPGTGHEAFF.

The CDR3 region has the DNA TGCGCCAGCAGGTCAACAGGGGTCGGAAACACCATATATTTT. Translation gives CASRSTGVGNTIYF. The rearrangement links TRBV5-1 to TRBJ1-3; 7 bases are a match to TRBD1. CDR1 SGHRS and CDR2 YFSETQ come from the germline V gene. V shed 5 bases and J 4 bases; nucleotides not matched to a gene: 6. The CDR3 loop spans 14 amino acids.

V gene TRBV30 combines with J gene TRBJ1-5; perhaps TRBD1 as D (5 bases). Trimming took 1 base from V and 7 from J, leaving 11 bases between them. The CDR3 is made up of 13 amino acids. Germline loops: CDR1 GTSNPN, CDR2 SVGIG (reference sequence). The CDR3 spells CAWSGGPGQPQHF. In nucleotides, the CDR3 is TGTGCCTGGAGTGGGGGACCTGGCCAGCCCCAGCATTTT.

The rearrangement links TRBV5-1 to TRBJ1-4; D is undetermined. The CDR3 contains 16 residues. V was trimmed by 0 bases and J by 0 bases, leaving 9 bases between them. In germline, CDR1 is SGHRS, CDR2 YFSETQ. CDR3 sequence: CASSLAGRATNEKLFF. The CDR3 bases are TGCGCCAGCAGCTTGGCCGGGAGGGCAACTAATGAAAAACTGTTTTTT.

The V gene is TRBV18, the J gene TRBJ2-7; 8 nucleotides line up with TRBD1. Per the germline V gene, CDR1 is KGHSH and CDR2 is LQKENI. Unmatched junction bases numbered 18, after V lost 5 bases and J lost 12 bases. The CDR3 totals 15 residues. The CDR3: CASSLRTGSLSSPYF. Written as DNA, the CDR3 is TGTGCCAGCTCATTGAGGACAGGGTCCCTTTCGTCGCCGTACTTC.

In this sample, this clone turned up a few times. This chain uses TRBV11-3 with TRBJ2-4, with D perhaps TRBD1 (5 bases). The CDR3 runs 15 residues. V lost 3 bases and J 2 bases, leaving 11 bases between the germline ends. CDR1 and CDR2 from the germline V gene are SGHNT and YENEEA. The CDR3 reads CASSFGSGSKNIQYF. The CDR3 bases are TGTGCCAGCAGCTTTGGTTCAGGGTCCAAAAACATTCAGTACTTC.

J is TRBJ2-7 and V is TRBV30; TRBD1 agrees at 9 bases. J was trimmed by 7 bases and V by 3 bases; bases with no gene match: 7. Germline-derived CDR1 and CDR2 are GTSNPN and SVGIG (reference sequence). This CDR3 contains 13 residues. Here the CDR3 reads CAWSLQGAGEQYF. CDR3 in DNA: TGTGCCTGGAGCCTACAGGGGGCTGGGGAGCAGTACTTC.

V usage is TRBV1 and J usage is TRBJ1-2; TRBD1 reflects the table's D call only, with no check against the DNA. TRBV1 is classified as a pseudogene. The CDR3 loop spans 13 amino acids. The CDR3 here is CASSQRGNYGYTF. The CDR3 DNA reads TGCGCCAGCAGCCAAAGGGGGAACTATGGCTACACCTTC.